Reported below is one T cell receptor (beta chain). Antigen specificity is unknown. This entry belongs to a study of T cell repertoires in cytomegalovirus infection. Study-wide context: In public TCR beta signatures, there were indications of both CMV infection and matching HLA type.

TCRdb ran MiXCR on the reads and lists one entry per CDR3 protein. The sample has roughly 120,000 distinct CDR3 sequences; about 30% are singletons. The CDR3 is 13 amino acids. Germline CDR1 and CDR2: SQVTM and ANQGSEA. The germline V and J ends were trimmed by 6 bases and 2 bases, with 11 bases remaining between them. The chain joins TRBV29-1 to TRBJ2-1, with D maybe TRBD2 (6 bases). The receptor's source is a human donor in good health (CMV status not recorded). Some clones in this sample may be carry-over from other donors' samples. Source: CD8+ T cells from cultured PBMCs, taken from culture after CMV antigen stimulation. The CDR3 DNA is TGCAGCGTGGAGGGTATCCCCTACAATGAGCAGTTCTTC. It specifies CSVEGIPYNEQFF.